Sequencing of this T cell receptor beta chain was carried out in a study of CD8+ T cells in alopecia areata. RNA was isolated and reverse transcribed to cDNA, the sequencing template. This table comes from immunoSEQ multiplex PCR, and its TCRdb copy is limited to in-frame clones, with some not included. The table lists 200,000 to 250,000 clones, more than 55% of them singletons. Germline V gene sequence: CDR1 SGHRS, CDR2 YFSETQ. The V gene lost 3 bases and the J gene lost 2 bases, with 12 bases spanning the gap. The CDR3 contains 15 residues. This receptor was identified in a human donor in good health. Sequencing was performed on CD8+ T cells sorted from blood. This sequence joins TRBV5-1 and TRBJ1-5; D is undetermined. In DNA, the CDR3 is TGCGCCAGCAGCTCTGAGGGAGGTCGCAATCAGCCCCAGCATTTT. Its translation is CASSSEGGRNQPQHF.